A single T cell receptor (beta chain) is shown here with its context. This sample was taken from a study of blood T cell repertoires in COVID-19. Authors' processing steps: Amplification of reference gene primers was used by the study to estimate nucleated cell counts. The method was immunoSEQ multiplex PCR; TCRdb's version includes in-frame clones alone and lacks a portion of them. Clone size and the V and J calls come from that table; the DNA yielded D and trimming. Of around 200,000 clones in the sample, less than 85% were seen once. The V end lost 3 bases, the J end lost 3 bases, and 12 bases lay between the germline ends. The CDR3 sequence is 15 residues long. Germline lookup yields CDR1 MNHEY and CDR2 SMNVEV (reference sequence).

The receptor was derived from a human donor in a cohort sampled during active COVID-19. V and J are TRBV27 and TRBJ1-5; possibly TRBD1 for D (6 bases). The sample taken for sequencing was peripheral blood. The CDR3 reads CASSLTGAFNQPQHF. For the CDR3, the DNA is TGTGCCAGCAGTTTGACAGGAGCCTTCAATCAGCCCCAGCATTTT.